The clone carrying this TCR beta chain was detected ten times or more. What it recognizes is unknown. This record comes from a study of response to subunit inactivated influenza vaccine. General study findings and limits: There was a suggestion from the authors that each seasonal influenza vaccination recruits few new T cells.

The CDR3 is 19 amino acids. With 0 bases clipped from V and 1 base from J, the junction kept 5 bases outside the gene matches. CDR1 MNHEY and CDR2 SMNVEV come from the germline V gene (reference sequence). TCRdb recomputed calls from the RT-PCR reads with MiXCR, one row per CDR3 protein. The repertoire holds roughly 170,000 distinct CDR3 sequences, 7.5% to 10% seen once, with approximately 10% in the top ten. The chain has TRBV27 and TRBJ2-3, with 15 bases matching TRBD2. The specimen comprised non-naive T cells sorted from PBMCs, sampled on the day of vaccination. The sequence derives from a man in his fifties or sixties who received an inactivated influenza vaccine. This chain's CDR3 is CASSLSGTSGGLRTDTQYF. The CDR3 DNA reads TGTGCCAGCAGTTTATCCGGGACTAGCGGGGGGCTCCGCACAGATACGCAGTATTTT.